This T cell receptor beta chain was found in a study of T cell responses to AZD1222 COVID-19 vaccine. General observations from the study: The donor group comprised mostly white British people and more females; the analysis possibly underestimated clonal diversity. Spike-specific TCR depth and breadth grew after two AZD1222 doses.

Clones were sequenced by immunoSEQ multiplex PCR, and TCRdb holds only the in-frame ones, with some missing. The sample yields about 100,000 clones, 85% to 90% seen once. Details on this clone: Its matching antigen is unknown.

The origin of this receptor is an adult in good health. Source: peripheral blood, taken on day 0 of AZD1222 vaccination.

As DNA, the CDR3 is TGTGCCAGCAGCCTGAGGGAGACCCAGTACTTC. This codes for CASSLRETQYF. This chain links TRBV11-2 with TRBJ2-5; D unresolved. The CDR3 extends over 11 amino acids. Germline V CDR1 and CDR2: SGHAT, FQNNGV. The V gene lost 5 bases and the J gene lost 5 bases, with 6 bases spanning the gap. Together with reference TRBV11-2 and TRBJ2-5, the CDR3 gives the full variable domain: EAGVAQSPRYKIIEKRQSVAFWCNPISGHATLYWYQQILGQGPKLLIQFQNNGVVDDSQLPKDRFSAERLKGVDSTLKIQPAKLEDSAVYLCASSLRETQYFGPGTRLLVL.